This record looks at one T cell receptor (beta chain) sequence and its context. The data derive from a study of blood T cell repertoires in COVID-19. Study context: Sites in the United States, Italy and Spain provided acute and convalescent COVID-19 samples. T cells, B-cell-depleted T cells, or PBMCs provided the cDNA or gDNA that served as material.

Per the original methods: Nucleated cell number was recorded as an estimate derived from reference gene primer amplification. Data came from immunoSEQ multiplex PCR; TCRdb stores just in-frame clones and leaves some out. That table is the source of V, J and clone size, and D and trimming were worked out from the DNA. The sample lists roughly 93,000 clones; about 85% were seen once. V shed 4 bases and J 0 bases; nucleotides not matched to a gene: 19. This CDR3 has 21 residues. CDR1 and CDR2 from the germline V gene are LGHDT and YNNKEL (reference sequence). This TCR came from a woman older than 75 with acute or convalescent COVID-19. Source material: peripheral blood. This chain joins TRBV3-1 (or the pseudogene TRBV3-2) and TRBJ2-5, with 11 positions matching TRBD2. CDR3 in amino acids: CASSRGWVGWVAGGHQETQYF. CDR3 bases: TGTGCCAGCAGCCGAGGATGGGTTGGTTGGGTAGCGGGGGGGCACCAAGAGACCCAGTACTTC.